Each of the 9 T cell receptor beta chains below was sequenced from the same sample in a study of blood T cell repertoires in COVID-19. Measured with immunoSEQ multiplex PCR; TCRdb has only the in-frame clones, and not every one. The table shows over 200,000 clones, with around 89% occurring only once. Sequencing was carried out using peripheral blood. These receptors were taken from a man between 25 and 39 years old with COVID-19, enrolled during active disease.

The sample holds one count of this clone. The chain recombines TRBV21-1 with TRBJ2-7; TRBD2, the D gene given by the table, was not confirmed from the DNA. TRBV21-1 is reported as a pseudogene. CDR3 length equals 12 residues. This CDR3 is CASSKVKEEQYF. The CDR3 DNA reads as TGTGCCAGCAGCAAAGTCAAAGAGGAGCAGTACTTC.

The chain uses TRBV27 and TRBJ1-4, with a possible D match to TRBD1 (6 bases). The V and J ends lost 2 bases and 3 bases respectively, with 10 bases between them. The CDR3 contains 15 residues. CDR1 is MNHEY, CDR2 SMNVEV, per germline (reference sequence). The CDR3 is CASSLGGRSNEKLFF. The DNA for the CDR3 is TGTGCCAGCAGTTTAGGGGGCAGGTCTAATGAAAAACTGTTTTTT.

This rearrangement joins TRBV9 to TRBJ1-3; D perhaps matches TRBD1 (5 bases). Germline-derived CDR1 and CDR2 are SGDLS and YYNGEE. There are 18 residues in the CDR3. V was pared by 4 bases and J by 4 bases, with 24 bases between. The CDR3 DNA is TGTGCCAGCAGCCTCATAGAGGACATCTCGAGAAAAGGAAACACCATATATTTT. Translated: CASSLIEDISRKGNTIYF.

V and J are TRBV19 and TRBJ1-1, with a possible D match to TRBD1 (6 bases). The V gene lost 1 base and the J gene lost 4 bases, with 13 bases spanning the gap. Germline V CDR1 and CDR2: LNHDA, SQIVND (reference sequence). CDR3 length equals 15 residues. The CDR3 protein is CASSIGGGRGTEAFF. CDR3 nucleotide sequence: TGTGCCAGTAGTATAGGCGGGGGGCGGGGCACTGAAGCTTTCTTT.

The CDR3 loop is CASAIPHSDSNQPQHF. For the CDR3, the DNA is TGTGCCAGCGCCATACCGCATTCAGATAGCAATCAGCCCCAGCATTTT. The gene calls are TRBV19 and TRBJ1-5; D is unclear. Per the germline V gene, CDR1 is LNHDA and CDR2 is SQIVND (reference sequence). The CDR3 loop spans 16 amino acids. Trimming shortened V by 9 bases and J by 0 bases, and 18 bases separated the two germline ends.

V and J are TRBV7-2 and TRBJ2-2; TRBD2 matches 7 bases. CDR1 is SGHTA and CDR2 is FQGNSA in the germline V gene. The V and J ends lost 1 base and 5 bases, in that order; junction bases with no gene match: 4. The CDR3 loop spans 15 amino acids. In DNA, the CDR3 is TGTGCCAGCAGCTTAGTTAAGCGGGATACCGGGGAGCTGTTTTTT. It yields the protein CASSLVKRDTGELFF.

This chain uses TRBV4-2 with TRBJ2-1; 9 positions agree with TRBD2. CDR1 LGHNA and CDR2 YNFKEQ come from the germline V gene. This CDR3 spans 15 amino acids. V shed 5 bases and J 1 base; nucleotides not matched to a gene: 3. CDR3 sequence (DNA): TGTGCCAGCAGCTTTACTAGCGGGTCCTACAATGAGCAGTTCTTC. Its translation: CASSFTSGSYNEQFF.

The rearrangement links TRBV28 to TRBJ1-2; TRBD1 matches 9 bases. The germline CDR1 and CDR2 sequences are MDHEN and SYDVKM. Trimming at V came to 6 bases and at J to 5 bases, leaving 7 bases not matched to a gene. This CDR3 region has 14 residues. Written as DNA, the CDR3 is TGTGCCAGCAGCCCGGGACAGGGTGGATATGGCTACACCTTC. Translating gives CASSPGQGGYGYTF.

The CDR3 protein is CASSLREGRVQPQHF. In DNA, the CDR3 is TGTGCCAGCAGTTTACGGGAGGGTCGAGTACAGCCCCAGCATTTT. The chain uses TRBV6-5 and TRBJ1-5; D is unclear. The CDR3 spans 15 residues. Trimming pared 4 bases from V and 7 bases from J, leaving 17 bases between. Germline CDR1 and CDR2: MNHEY and SVGAGI.